This section outlines one T cell receptor (beta chain) sequence together with its context. There are 14 residues in the CDR3. From germline, CDR1 is SGHTS and CDR2 YDEGEE. V lost 0 bases and J lost 7, with 11 bases in between. This record belongs to a study of blood T cell repertoires in COVID-19. Study summary: Acute-phase and convalescent COVID-19 samples originated in the United States, Italy and Spain. From T cells, B-cell-depleted T cells, or PBMCs came the material, which was cDNA or gDNA.

Authors' processing steps: The authors estimated nucleated cell counts from reference gene primer amplification. Assay: immunoSEQ multiplex PCR; the TCRdb copy retains only in-frame clones and omits some. V, J and clone size reflect that table, while D and trimming were determined from the DNA. The repertoire holds about 31,000 clones, with 75% to 90% as singletons. The chain is built from TRBV5-8 and TRBJ2-4; possible D gene TRBD1, 5 bases. The sample was peripheral blood. The clonotype was recovered from a man at least 80 years old with acute or convalescent COVID-19. The CDR3 is CASSLGPDMNIQYF. The CDR3 bases are TGTGCCAGCAGCTTGGGGCCGGACATGAACATTCAGTACTTC.